This T cell receptor beta chain was obtained from a study of shared clonotypes between healthy human individuals (dated by TCRdb to about 2020). Regarding the study in general: The cohort included three men and a couple of women between 18 and 49 years of age. For each donor, CD4 naive and CD4 memory were each run on three plates, CD8 naive on two plates, and CD8 memory on one plate. Blood TCR repertoires of about 5 healthy adults were deeply sequenced to estimate repertoire size and the extent of clonotype sharing between individuals. Libraries were prepared and TCR repertoires were sequenced by different laboratories using diverse techniques, in order to increase sequencing depth and limit assay-specific biases. Per donor, leukapheresis produced somewhere between about 0.94 and 9 billion PBMCs.

Comment on this clone: No cognate antigen has been identified for it. No base-level quality is on record; no much larger clone is a single base apart.

Points the paper makes about the study in general: Compared with non-shared clonotypes, clonotypes shared by all four sorted-subset donors had higher generation probabilities. Rarefaction of sorted-subset datasets indicated incomplete sequencing despite the large sequencing depth. The small number of donors limited the genetic and exposure-history diversity represented. Naive subsets generally had larger estimated clonotype richness than memory subsets. Sampling was restricted to blood, and TCR repertoires in tissues likely differ from the TCR repertoires found in blood. Sharing across four donors was observed for about 5% of naive CD4, around 3.5% of naive CD8, 2.3% of memory CD4, and roughly 0.4% of memory CD8 clonotypes. Pairwise subsampling indicated that sequencing depth was expected to affect the degree of clonotype sharing among donors.

Using the deep immunoSEQ assay, TCR CDR3 regions were amplified from genomic DNA by multiplex PCR. Extracted genomic DNA from each cell subset was distributed evenly across all wells of several immunoSEQ 96-well plates, and each plate was treated as a replicate. For sorted subsets, about 220 ng of genomic DNA, equivalent to around 31,000 T cell genomes, went into each replicate PCR. Purified libraries were measured with a Qubit 3.0 fluorometer, size-checked on a Bioanalyzer 2100, and measured again with the KAPA Library Quantification kit. Each immunoSEQ 96-well plate was sequenced on its own single-read 150-cycle Illumina NextSeq 550 flow cell. For the original study's pipeline: Because the immunoSEQ output held only junctional sequences and lacked quality scores, the filtering could not match the filtering applied to full-length reads. Sequences were annotated with PyIR, a Python wrapper for IgBLAST v1.9, using IMGT germline references to assign V/J genes and CDR3. Reads were removed for weak V/J assignments (E-value above 1e-6), missing CDR3, stop codons, out-of-frame junctions, or ambiguous translated residues. A V3J clonotype was defined by an identical inferred V gene, J gene, and CDR3 amino acid sequence. To compute the percentage overlap between repertoires, the number of shared unique clonotypes was divided by the size of the smaller repertoire. Richness of each repertoire was evaluated using RTK rarefaction, the Chao1 estimator, and Recon v2.1 estimates of unobserved clonotypes. Generation probabilities for all TCRbeta clonotypes obtained by the gDNA method from a handful of donors were computed using OLGA. Entries here come from immuneACCESS through TCRdb and include only in-frame sequences with V and J called. Some clones fail to appear in such tables; in the studies checked, an unresolved V gene covers under half of the shortfall, and the cause of the remainder is unknown. V and J calls and clone size are given by that table; D and trimming were obtained from the DNA. Within this sample are some 2.3 million clones, with approximately 95% of them counted one time only. 0.35% to 0.45% of the sample is in the top ten clones.

The donors were healthy, HIV-negative adults with no recently reported acute infections or vaccinations. Every donor was a Caucasian adult residing in Nashville, Tennessee, USA. CD4+ T cells were enriched through magnetic negative selection, after which naive cells were positively selected on CD45RA and the remaining negative fraction served as the memory subset. After blood collection by leukapheresis, PBMCs were isolated using Ficoll-Histopaque density gradient centrifugation and then cryopreserved in the vapor phase of liquid nitrogen. Analytical flow cytometry was used to check the purity and quantity of each magnetically sorted T cell population. Each sorted fraction had its genomic DNA isolated and then quantified by UV absorbance on a Nanodrop 2000c. Per the germline V gene, MGHDK is the CDR1 and SYGVNS is the CDR2. The CDR3 sequence holds 16 residues, the cysteine and phenylalanine included. The only DNA kept is the CDR3, 48 bases in frame from the first base. Cut back by 4 bases and 3 bases, the V and J ends lie 18 bases apart.

The sample taken for sequencing was naive CD4+ T cells from PBMCs. The intended sense of this specimen's cell subset or site label: CD45RA+ positively selected. The sequence joins TRBV25-1 to TRBJ1-1; tentative D gene TRBD1, with 5 bases matching. The receptor was isolated from a man between 18 and 29 years old in good health. Some clones in this sample may be carry-over from other donors' samples. CDR3 reads: CASSGPEGRDDTEAFF. DNA sequence: TGTGCCAGCAGTGGCCCCGAGGGCAGGGACGACACTGAAGCTTTCTTT.